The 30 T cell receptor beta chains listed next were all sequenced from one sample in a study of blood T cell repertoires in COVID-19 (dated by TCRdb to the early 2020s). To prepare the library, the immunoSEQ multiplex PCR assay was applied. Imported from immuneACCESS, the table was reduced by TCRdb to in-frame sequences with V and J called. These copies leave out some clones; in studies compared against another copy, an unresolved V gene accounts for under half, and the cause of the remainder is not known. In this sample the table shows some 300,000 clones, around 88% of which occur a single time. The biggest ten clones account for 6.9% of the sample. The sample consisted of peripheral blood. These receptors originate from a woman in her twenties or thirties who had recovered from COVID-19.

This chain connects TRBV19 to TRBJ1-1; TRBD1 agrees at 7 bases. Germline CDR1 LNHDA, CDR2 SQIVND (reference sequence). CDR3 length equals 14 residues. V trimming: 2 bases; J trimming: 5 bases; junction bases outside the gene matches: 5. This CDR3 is CASSITDRETEAFF. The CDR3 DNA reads TGTGCCAGTAGTATAACAGACAGGGAGACTGAAGCTTTCTTT.

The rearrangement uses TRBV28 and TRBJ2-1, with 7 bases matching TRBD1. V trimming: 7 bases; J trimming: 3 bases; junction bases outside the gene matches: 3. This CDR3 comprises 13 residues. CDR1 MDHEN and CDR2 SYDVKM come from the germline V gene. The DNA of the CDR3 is TGTGCCAGCAAACAGGGGCACTACAATGAGCAGTTCTTC. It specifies CASKQGHYNEQFF.

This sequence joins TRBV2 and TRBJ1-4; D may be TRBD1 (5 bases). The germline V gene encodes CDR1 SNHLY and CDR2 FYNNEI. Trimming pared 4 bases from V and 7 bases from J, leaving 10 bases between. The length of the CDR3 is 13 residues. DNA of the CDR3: TGTGCCAGCAGTGCTCGGGACTTTGAAAAACTGTTTTTT. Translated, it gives CASSARDFEKLFF.

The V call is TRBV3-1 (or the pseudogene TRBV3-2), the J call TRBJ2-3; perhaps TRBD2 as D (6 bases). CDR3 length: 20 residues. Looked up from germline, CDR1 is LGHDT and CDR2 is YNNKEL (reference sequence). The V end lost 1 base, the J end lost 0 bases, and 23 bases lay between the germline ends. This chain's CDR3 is CASSQVIGGCGEESTDTQYF. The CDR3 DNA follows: TGTGCCAGCAGCCAAGTCATCGGCGGTTGCGGGGAAGAGAGCACAGATACGCAGTATTTT.

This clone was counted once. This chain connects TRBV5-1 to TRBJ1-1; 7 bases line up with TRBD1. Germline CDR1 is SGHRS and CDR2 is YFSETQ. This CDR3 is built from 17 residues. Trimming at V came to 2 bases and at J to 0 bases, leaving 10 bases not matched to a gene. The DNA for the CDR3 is TGCGCCAGCAGCTTAGCGGACAGGAGGGGAGTGAACACTGAAGCTTTCTTT. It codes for CASSLADRRGVNTEAFF.

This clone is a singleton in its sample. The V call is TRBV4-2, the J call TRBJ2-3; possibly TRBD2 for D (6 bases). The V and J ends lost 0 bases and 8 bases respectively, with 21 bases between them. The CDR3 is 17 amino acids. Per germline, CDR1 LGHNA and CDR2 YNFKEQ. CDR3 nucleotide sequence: TGTGCCAGCAGCCAAGATGGGGCGGGGCTCATATCAGGTACGCAGTATTTT. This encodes CASSQDGAGLISGTQYF.

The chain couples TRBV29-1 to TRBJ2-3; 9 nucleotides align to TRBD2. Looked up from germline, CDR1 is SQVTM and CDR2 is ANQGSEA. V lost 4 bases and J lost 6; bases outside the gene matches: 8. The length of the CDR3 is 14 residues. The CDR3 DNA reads TGCAGCGTTGTGGATAGCGGGGGCAGGGATACGCAGTATTTT. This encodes CSVVDSGGRDTQYF.

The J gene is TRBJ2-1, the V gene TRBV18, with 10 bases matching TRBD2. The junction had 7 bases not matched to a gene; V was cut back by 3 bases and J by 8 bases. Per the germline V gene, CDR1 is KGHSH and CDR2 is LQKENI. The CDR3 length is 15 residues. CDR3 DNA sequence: TGTGCCAGCTCACCCGGACTAGCGGTTCGGCATGAGCAGTTCTTC. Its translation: CASSPGLAVRHEQFF. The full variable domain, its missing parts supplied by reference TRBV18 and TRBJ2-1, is NAGVMQNPRHLVRRRGQEARLRCSPMKGHSHVYWYRQLPEEGLKFMVYLQKENIIDESGMPKERFSAEFPKEGPSILRIQQVVRGDSAAYFCASSPGLAVRHEQFFGPGTRLTVL.

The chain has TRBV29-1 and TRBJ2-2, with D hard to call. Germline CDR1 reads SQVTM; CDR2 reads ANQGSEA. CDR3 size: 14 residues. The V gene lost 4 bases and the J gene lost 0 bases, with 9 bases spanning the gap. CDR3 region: CSVAVNSNTGELFF. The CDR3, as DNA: TGCAGCGTTGCGGTAAATTCGAACACCGGGGAGCTGTTTTTT.

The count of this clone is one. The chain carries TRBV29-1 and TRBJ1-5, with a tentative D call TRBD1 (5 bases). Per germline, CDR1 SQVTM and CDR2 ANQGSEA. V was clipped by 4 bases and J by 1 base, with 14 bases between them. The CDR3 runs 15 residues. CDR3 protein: CSVVIYRGSNQPQHF. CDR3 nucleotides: TGCAGCGTTGTTATTTATAGGGGCAGCAATCAGCCCCAGCATTTT.

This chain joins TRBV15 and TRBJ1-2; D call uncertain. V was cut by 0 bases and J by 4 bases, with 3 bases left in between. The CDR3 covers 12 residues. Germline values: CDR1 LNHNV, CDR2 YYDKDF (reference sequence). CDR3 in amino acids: CATSRDGYGYTF. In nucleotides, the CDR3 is TGTGCCACCAGCAGAGACGGCTATGGCTACACCTTC.

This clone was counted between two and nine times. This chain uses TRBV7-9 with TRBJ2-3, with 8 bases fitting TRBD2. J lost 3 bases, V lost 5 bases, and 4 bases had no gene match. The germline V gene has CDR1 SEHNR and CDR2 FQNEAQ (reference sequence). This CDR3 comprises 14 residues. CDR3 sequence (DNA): TGTGCCAGCAGCCGGACGGGGGGGACAGATACGCAGTATTTT. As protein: CASSRTGGTDTQYF.

CDR3 sequence reads: CASSVAATNEKLFF. The CDR3 DNA reads TGTGCCAGCAGCGTAGCAGCGACTAATGAAAAACTGTTTTTT. This rearrangement joins TRBV9 to TRBJ1-4; D gene unclear. The CDR3 is 14 amino acids. CDR1 is SGDLS and CDR2 is YYNGEE in the germline V gene. Trimming took off 0 bases at V and 2 bases at J, with 5 bases between the two ends.

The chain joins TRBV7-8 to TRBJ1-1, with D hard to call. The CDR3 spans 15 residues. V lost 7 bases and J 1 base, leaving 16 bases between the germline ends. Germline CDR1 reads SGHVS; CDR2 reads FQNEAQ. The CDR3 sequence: CASKLQSSGNTEAFF. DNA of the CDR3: TGTGCCAGCAAGCTTCAATCGTCGGGGAACACTGAAGCTTTCTTT.

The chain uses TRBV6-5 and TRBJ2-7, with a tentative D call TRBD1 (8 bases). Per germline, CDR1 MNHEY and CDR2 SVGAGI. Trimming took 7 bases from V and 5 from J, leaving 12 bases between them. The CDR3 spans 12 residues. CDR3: CASKTGGDEQYF. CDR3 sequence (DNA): TGTGCCAGCAAAACAGGGGGGGACGAGCAGTACTTC.

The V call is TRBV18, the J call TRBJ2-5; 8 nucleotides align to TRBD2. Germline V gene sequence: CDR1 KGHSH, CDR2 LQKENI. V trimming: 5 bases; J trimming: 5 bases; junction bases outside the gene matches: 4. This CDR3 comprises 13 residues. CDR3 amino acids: CASSSGLGETQYF. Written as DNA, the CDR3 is TGTGCCAGCTCATCGGGACTAGGGGAGACCCAGTACTTC.

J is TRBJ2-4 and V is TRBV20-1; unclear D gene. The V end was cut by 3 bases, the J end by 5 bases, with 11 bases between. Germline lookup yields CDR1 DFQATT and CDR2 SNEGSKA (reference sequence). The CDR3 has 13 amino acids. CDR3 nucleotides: TGCAGTGCTAGTCGCGGTTCCCAAAACATTCAGTACTTC. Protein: CSASRGSQNIQYF.

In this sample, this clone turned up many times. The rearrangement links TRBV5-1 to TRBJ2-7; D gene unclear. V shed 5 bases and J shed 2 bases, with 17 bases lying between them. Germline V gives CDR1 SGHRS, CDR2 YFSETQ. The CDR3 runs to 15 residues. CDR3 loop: CASRLSPLSAYEQYF. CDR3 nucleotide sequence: TGCGCCAGCAGACTGTCACCCTTAAGCGCCTACGAGCAGTACTTC.

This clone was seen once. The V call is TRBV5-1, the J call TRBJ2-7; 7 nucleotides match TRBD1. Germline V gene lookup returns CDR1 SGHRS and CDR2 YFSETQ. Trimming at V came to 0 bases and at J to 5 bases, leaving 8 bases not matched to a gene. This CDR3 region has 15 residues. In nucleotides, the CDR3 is TGCGCCAGCAGCTTGGAGGGCAGGGGGTACGACGAGCAGTACTTC. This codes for CASSLEGRGYDEQYF.

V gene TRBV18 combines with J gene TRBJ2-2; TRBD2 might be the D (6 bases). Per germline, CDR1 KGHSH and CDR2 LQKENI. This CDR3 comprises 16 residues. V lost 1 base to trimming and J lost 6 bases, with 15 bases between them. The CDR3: CASSPQQGGVAGELFF. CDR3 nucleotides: TGTGCCAGCTCACCACAGCAGGGAGGCGTAGCCGGGGAGCTGTTTTTT.

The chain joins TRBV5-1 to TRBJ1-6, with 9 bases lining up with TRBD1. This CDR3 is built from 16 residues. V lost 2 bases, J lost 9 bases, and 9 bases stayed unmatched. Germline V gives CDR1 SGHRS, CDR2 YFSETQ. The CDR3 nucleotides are TGCGCCAGCAGCTTAAAGCCGGGACAGGGAGGTTCACCCCTCCACTTT. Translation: CASSLKPGQGGSPLHF.

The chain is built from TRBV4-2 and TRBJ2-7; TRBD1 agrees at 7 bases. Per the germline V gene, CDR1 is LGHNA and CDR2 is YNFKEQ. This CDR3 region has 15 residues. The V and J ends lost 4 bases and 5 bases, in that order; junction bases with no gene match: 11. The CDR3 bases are TGTGCCAGCAGCCTAAGAACAGGGGACGCGGACGAGCAGTACTTC. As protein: CASSLRTGDADEQYF.

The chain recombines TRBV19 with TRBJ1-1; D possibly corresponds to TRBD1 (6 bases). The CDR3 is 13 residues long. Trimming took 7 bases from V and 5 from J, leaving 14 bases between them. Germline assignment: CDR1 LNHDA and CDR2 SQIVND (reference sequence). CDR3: CASNKGRGTEAFF. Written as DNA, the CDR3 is TGTGCCAGTAACAAAGGGAGGGGGACTGAAGCTTTCTTT.

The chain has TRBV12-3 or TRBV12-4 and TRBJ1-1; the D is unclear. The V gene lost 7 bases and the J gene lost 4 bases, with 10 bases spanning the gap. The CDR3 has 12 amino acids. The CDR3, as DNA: TGTGCCAGCACCGCGGTGGGCACTGAAGCTTTCTTT. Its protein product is CASTAVGTEAFF.

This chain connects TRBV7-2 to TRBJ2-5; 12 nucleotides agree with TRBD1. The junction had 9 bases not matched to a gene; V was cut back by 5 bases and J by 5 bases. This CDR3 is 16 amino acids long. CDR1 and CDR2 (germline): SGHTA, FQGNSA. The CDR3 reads CASSPTGTGGRETQYF. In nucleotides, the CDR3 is TGTGCCAGCAGCCCTACTGGGACAGGGGGCCGGGAGACCCAGTACTTC.

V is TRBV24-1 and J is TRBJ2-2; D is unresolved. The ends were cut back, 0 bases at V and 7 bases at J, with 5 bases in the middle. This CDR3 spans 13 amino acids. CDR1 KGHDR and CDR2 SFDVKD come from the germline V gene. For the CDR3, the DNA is TGTGCCACCAGTGATTTGTACGGCGGGGAGCTGTTTTTT. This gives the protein CATSDLYGGELFF.

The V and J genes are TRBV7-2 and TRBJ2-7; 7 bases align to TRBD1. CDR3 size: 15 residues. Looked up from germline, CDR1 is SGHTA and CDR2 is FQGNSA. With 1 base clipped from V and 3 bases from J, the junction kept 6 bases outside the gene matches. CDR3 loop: CASSLVGTDIYEQYF. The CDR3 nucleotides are TGTGCCAGCAGCTTAGTCGGGACAGATATCTACGAGCAGTACTTC.

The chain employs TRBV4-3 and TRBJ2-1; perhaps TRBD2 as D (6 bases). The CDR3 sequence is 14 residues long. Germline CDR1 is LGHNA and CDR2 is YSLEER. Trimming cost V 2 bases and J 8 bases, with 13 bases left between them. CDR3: CASSQRVGGDEQFF. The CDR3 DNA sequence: TGCGCCAGCAGCCAAAGAGTGGGCGGGGATGAGCAGTTCTTC.

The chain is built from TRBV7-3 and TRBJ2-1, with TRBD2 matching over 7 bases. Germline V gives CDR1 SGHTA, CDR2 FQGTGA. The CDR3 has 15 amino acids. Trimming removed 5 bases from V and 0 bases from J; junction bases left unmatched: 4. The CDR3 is CASSRTSSSYNEQFF. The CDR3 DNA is TGTGCCAGCAGCCGGACTAGTAGCTCCTACAATGAGCAGTTCTTC.

The CDR3 sequence is CASTSRGRTNTGELFF. In DNA form, the CDR3 reads TGTGCCAGTACCTCTAGGGGGAGAACGAACACCGGGGAGCTGTTTTTT. The rearrangement uses TRBV19 and TRBJ2-2, with D perhaps TRBD1 (6 bases). From germline, CDR1 is LNHDA and CDR2 SQIVND (reference sequence). CDR3 size: 16 residues. Trimming removed 7 bases at V and 0 bases at J, with 15 bases between.